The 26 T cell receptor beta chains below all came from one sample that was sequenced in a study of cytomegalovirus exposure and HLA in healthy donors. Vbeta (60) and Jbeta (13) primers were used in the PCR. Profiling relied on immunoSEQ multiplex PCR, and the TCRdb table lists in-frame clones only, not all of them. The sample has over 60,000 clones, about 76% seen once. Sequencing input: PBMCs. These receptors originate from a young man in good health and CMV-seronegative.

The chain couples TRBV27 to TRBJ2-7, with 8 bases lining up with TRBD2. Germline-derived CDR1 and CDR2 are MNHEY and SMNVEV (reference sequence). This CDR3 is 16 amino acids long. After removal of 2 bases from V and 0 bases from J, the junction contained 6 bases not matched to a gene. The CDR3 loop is CASSLGIAGSSYEQYF. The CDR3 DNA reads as TGTGCCAGCAGTTTAGGGATAGCGGGGAGCTCCTACGAGCAGTACTTC.

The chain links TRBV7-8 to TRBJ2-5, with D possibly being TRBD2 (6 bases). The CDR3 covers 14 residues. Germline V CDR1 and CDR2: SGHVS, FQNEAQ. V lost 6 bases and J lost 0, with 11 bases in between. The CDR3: CASSLRDYQETQYF. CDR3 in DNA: TGTGCCAGCAGTCTCCGGGACTACCAAGAGACCCAGTACTTC.

The CDR3 bases are TGTGCCAGCAGCCCAACCTCCAGGACAGTCTACGAGCAGTACGTC. Its translation: CASSPTSRTVYEQYV. V usage is TRBV5-5 and J usage is TRBJ2-7; D perhaps matches TRBD1 (6 bases). The CDR3 is 15 amino acids. CDR1 and CDR2 (germline): SGHKS, YYEKEE (reference sequence). Deletions cut 4 bases from V and 3 bases from J, with 17 bases between.

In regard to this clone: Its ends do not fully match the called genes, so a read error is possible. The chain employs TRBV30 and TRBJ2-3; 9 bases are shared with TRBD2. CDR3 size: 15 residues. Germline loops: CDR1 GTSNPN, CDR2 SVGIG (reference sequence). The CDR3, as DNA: TGTGCCTGGACTCGTAGCGGGGGCCTCACAGATACGCGGTATTTT. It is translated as CAWTRSGGLTDTRYF.

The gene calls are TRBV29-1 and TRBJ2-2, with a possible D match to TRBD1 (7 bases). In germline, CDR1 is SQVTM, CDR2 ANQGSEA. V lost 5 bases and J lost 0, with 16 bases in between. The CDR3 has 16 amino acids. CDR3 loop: CSVLGGAGSNTGELFF. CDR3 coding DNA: TGCAGCGTTCTAGGGGGCGCGGGATCGAACACCGGGGAGCTGTTTTTT.

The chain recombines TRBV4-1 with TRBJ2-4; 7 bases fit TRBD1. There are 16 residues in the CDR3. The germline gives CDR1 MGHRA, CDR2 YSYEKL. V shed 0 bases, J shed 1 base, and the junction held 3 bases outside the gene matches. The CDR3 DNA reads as TGCGCCAGCAGCCAAGATCCGACAGGGGCCAAAAACATTCAGTACTTC. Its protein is CASSQDPTGAKNIQYF.

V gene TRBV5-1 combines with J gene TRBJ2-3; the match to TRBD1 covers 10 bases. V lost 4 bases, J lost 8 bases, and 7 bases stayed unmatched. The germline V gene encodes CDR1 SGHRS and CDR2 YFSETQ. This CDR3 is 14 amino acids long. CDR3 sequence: CASSGRDRGGTQYF. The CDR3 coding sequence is TGCGCCAGCAGCGGGCGGGACAGGGGTGGTACGCAGTATTTT.

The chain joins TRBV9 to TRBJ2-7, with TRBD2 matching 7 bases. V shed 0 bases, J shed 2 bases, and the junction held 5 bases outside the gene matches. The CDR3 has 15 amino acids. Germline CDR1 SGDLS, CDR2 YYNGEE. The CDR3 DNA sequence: TGTGCCAGCAGCGTAGCATTAGGACTAGCCTACGAGCAGTACTTC. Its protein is CASSVALGLAYEQYF.

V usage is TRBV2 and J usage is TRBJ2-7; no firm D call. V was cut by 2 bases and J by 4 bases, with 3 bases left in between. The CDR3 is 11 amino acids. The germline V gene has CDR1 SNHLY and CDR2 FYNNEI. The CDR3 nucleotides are TGTGCCAGCAGTGAACAGTACGAGCAGTACTTC. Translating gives CASSEQYEQYF.

The CDR3 loop reads CASSYTGATNTEAFF. The CDR3 region has the DNA TGTGCCAGTAGTTATACAGGGGCGACGAACACTGAAGCTTTCTTT. The V call is TRBV19, the J call TRBJ1-1, with 7 bases that match TRBD1. This CDR3 has 15 amino acids. The V gene's germline CDR1 is LNHDA and CDR2 SQIVND (reference sequence). Losses at the gene ends were 5 bases for V and 1 base for J; bases not matched to a gene: 7.

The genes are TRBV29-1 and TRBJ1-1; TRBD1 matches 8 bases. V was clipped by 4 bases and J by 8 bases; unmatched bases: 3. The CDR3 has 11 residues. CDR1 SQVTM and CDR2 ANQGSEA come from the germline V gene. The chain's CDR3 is CSVVGTGEAFF. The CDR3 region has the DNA TGCAGCGTTGTAGGGACAGGCGAAGCTTTCTTT.

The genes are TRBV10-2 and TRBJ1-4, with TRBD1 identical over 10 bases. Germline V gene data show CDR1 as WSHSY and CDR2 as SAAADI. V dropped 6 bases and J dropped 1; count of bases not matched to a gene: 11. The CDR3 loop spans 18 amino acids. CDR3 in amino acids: CASSPGTGVDITNEKLFF. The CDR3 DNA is TGCGCCAGCAGCCCCGGGACAGGGGTTGATATAACTAATGAAAAACTGTTTTTT.

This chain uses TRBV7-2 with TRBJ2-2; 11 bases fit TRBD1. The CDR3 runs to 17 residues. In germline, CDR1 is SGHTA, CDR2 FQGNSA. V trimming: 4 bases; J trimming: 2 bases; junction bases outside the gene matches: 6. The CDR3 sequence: CASSSRTGGANTGELFF. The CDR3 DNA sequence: TGTGCCAGCAGCTCACGGACAGGGGGCGCCAACACCGGGGAGCTGTTTTTT.

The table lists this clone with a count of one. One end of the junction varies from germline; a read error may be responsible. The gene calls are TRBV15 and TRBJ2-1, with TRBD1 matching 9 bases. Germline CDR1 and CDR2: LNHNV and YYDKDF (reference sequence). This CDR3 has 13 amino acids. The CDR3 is CATSRDLPGQGLF. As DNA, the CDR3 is TGTGCCACCAGCAGAGACCTTCCGGGACAGGGTCTCTTC.

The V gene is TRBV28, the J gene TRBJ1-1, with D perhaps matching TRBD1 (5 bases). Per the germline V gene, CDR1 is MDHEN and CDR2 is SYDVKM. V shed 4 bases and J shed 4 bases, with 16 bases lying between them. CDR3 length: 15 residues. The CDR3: CASSSLKGYGTEAFF. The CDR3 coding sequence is TGTGCCAGCAGTTCCCTGAAGGGGTACGGCACTGAAGCTTTCTTT.

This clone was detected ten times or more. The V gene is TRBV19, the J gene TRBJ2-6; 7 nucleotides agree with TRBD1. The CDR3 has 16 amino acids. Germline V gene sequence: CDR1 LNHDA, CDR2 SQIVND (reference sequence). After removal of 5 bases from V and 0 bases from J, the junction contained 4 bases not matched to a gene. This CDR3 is CASSRDSSSGANVLTF. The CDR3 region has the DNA TGTGCCAGTAGTCGGGACAGCTCCTCTGGGGCCAACGTCCTGACTTTC.

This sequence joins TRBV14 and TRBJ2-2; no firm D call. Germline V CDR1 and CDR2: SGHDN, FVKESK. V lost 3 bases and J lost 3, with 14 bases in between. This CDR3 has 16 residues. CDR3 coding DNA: TGTGCCAGCAGCCACGTTGATGGAGAGTACACCGGGGAGCTGTTTTTT. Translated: CASSHVDGEYTGELFF.

CDR3 sequence: CASSLGPDRVRTQYF. The CDR3 nucleotides are TGTGCCAGCAGCCTAGGCCCGGACAGGGTGCGGACCCAGTACTTC. This rearrangement joins TRBV11-2 to TRBJ2-5, with TRBD1 identical over 8 bases. CDR3 length: 15 amino acids. V lost 5 bases and J lost 7; bases outside the gene matches: 12. Germline V gene sequence: CDR1 SGHAT, CDR2 FQNNGV.

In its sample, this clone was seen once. CDR3 residues: CASSIPGTGVDGYTF. CDR3 bases: TGTGCCAGTAGTATCCCTGGGACAGGGGTTGACGGCTACACCTTC. The V gene is TRBV19, the J gene TRBJ1-2, with 10 nucleotides matching TRBD1. Germline V gene sequence: CDR1 LNHDA, CDR2 SQIVND (reference sequence). V was clipped by 3 bases and J by 8 bases; unmatched bases: 9. The CDR3 extends over 15 amino acids.

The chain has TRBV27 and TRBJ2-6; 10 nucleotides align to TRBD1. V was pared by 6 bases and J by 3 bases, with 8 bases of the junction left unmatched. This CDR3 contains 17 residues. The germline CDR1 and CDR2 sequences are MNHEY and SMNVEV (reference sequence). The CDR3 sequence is CASSSGDRGFGANVLTF. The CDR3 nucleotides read TGTGCCAGCAGCTCCGGGGACAGGGGATTTGGGGCCAACGTCCTGACTTTC.

The CDR3, as DNA: TGTGCCAGCAGTGGGGCGAGGAACACTGAAGCTTTCTTT. This gives the protein CASSGARNTEAFF. V gene TRBV2 combines with J gene TRBJ1-1; D gene unclear. Trimming left V 4 bases short and J 1 base short, with 7 bases between. Germline CDR1 is SNHLY and CDR2 is FYNNEI. The CDR3 contains 13 residues.

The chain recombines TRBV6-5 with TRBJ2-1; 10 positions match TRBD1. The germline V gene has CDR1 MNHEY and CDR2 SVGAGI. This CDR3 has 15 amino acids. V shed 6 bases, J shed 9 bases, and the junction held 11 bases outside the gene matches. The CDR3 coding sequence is TGTGCCAGCAGGGAGACAGGGGGCGATTTCAGTGAGCAGTTCTTC. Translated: CASRETGGDFSEQFF.

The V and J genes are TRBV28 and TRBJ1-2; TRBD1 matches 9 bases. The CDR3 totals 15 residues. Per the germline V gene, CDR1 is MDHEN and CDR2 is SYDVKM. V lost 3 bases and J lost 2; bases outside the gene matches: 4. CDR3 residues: CASSLGQGINYGYTF. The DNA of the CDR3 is TGTGCCAGCAGTTTGGGACAGGGTATAAACTATGGCTACACCTTC.

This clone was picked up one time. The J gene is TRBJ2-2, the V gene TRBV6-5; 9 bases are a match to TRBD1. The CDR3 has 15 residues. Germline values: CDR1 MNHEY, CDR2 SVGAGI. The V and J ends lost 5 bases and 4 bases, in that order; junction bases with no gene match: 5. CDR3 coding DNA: TGTGCCAGCAGTATTGGACAGGGGAGCACCGGGGAGCTGTTTTTT. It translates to CASSIGQGSTGELFF.

DNA of the CDR3: TGTGCCAGCAGCTTAGTCCCGCGGGATCAGCCCCAGCATTTT. As protein: CASSLVPRDQPQHF. This chain joins TRBV7-8 and TRBJ1-5; D not resolved. Germline CDR1 and CDR2: SGHVS and FQNEAQ. The V and J ends lost 1 base and 5 bases respectively, with 9 bases between them. The CDR3 runs to 14 residues.

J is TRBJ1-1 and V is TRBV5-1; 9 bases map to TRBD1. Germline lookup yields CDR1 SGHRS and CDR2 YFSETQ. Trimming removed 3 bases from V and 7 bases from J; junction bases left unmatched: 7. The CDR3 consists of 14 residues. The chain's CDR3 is CASSSGTGPGEAFF. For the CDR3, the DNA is TGCGCCAGCAGCTCCGGGACAGGGCCGGGTGAAGCTTTCTTT.